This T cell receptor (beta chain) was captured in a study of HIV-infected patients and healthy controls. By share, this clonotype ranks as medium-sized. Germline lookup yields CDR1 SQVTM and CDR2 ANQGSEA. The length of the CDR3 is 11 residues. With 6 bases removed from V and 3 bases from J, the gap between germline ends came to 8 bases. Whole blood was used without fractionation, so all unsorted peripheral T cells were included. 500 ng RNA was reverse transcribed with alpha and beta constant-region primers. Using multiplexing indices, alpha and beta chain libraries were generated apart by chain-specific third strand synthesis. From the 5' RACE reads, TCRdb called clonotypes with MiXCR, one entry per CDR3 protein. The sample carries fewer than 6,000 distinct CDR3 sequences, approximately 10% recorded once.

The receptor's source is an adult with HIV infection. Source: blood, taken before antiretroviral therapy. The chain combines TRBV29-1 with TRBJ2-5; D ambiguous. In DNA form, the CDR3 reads TGCAGCGTCAACAGAAAAGAGACCCAGTACTTC. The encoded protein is CSVNRKETQYF.